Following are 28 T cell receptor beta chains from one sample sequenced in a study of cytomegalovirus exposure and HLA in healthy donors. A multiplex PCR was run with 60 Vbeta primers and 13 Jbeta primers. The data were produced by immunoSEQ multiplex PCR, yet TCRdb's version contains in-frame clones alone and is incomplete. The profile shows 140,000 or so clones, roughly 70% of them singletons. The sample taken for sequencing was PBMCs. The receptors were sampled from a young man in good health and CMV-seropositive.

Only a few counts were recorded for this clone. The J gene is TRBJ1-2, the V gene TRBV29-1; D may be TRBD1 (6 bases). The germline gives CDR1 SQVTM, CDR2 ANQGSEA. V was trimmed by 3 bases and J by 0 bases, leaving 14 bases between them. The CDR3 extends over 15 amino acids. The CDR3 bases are TGCAGCGTTGACACGACAGGAATAGCTAACTATGGCTACACCTTC. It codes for CSVDTTGIANYGYTF.

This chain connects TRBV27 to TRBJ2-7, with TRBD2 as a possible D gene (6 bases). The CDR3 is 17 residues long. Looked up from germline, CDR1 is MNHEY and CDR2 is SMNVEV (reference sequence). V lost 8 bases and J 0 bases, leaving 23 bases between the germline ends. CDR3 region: CASRGGRWGGTSYEQYF. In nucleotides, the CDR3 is TGTGCCAGCCGGGGCGGACGGTGGGGCGGGACCTCCTACGAGCAGTACTTC.

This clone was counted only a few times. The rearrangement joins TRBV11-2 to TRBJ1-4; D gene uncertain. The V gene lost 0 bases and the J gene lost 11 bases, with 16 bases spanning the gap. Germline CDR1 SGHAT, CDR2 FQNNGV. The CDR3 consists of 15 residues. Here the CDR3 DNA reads TGTGCCAGCAGCTTAGATCTCGAGGTTGGAGGTAAACTGTTTTTT. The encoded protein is CASSLDLEVGGKLFF.

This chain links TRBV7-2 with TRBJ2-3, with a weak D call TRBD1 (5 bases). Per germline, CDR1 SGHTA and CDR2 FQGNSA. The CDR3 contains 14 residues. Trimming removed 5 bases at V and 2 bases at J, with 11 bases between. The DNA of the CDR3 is TGTGCCAGCAGCGGGGCAGGCTTCACAGATACGCAGTATTTT. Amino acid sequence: CASSGAGFTDTQYF.

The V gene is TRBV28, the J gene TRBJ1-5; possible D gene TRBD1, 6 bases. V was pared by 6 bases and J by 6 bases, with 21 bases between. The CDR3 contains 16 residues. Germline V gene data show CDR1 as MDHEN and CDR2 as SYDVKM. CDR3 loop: CASRGAGDPVSQPQHF. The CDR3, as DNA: TGTGCCAGCAGAGGGGCAGGGGATCCGGTCAGTCAGCCCCAGCATTTT.

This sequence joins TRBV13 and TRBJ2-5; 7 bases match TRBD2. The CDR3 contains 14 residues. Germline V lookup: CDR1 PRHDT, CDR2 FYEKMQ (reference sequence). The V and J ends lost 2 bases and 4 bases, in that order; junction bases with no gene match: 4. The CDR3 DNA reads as TGTGCCAGCAGCTTAAGCGGGATGGGAGAGACCCAGTACTTC. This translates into CASSLSGMGETQYF.

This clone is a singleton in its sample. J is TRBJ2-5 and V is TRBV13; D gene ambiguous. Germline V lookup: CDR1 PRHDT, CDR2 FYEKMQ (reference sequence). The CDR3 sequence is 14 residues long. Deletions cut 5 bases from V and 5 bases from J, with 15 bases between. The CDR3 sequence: CASSLNSVIETQYF. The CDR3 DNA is TGTGCCAGCAGCCTAAACAGTGTGATCGAGACCCAGTACTTC. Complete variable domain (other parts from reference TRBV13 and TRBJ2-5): AAGVIQSPRHLIKEKRETATLKCYPIPRHDTVYWYQQGPGQDPQFLISFYEKMQSDKGSIPDRFSAQQFSDYHSELNMSSLELGDSALYFCASSLNSVIETQYFGPGTRLLVL.

The CDR3 reads CASSYSGGSAYEQFF. In DNA form, the CDR3 reads TGTGCCAGCAGTTACTCGGGCGGGAGTGCATATGAGCAGTTCTTC. This rearrangement joins TRBV6-5 to TRBJ2-1, with TRBD2 matching over 7 bases. After removal of 0 bases from V and 8 bases from J, the junction contained 7 bases not matched to a gene. This CDR3 has 15 residues. Germline V gene sequence: CDR1 MNHEY, CDR2 SVGAGI.

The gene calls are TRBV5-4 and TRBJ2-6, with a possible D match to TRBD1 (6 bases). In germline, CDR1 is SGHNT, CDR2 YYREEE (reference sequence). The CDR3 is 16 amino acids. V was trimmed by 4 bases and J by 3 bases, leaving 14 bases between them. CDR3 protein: CASSTPGVGGANVLTF. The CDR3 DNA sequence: TGTGCCAGCAGCACCCCAGGGGTCGGTGGGGCCAACGTCCTGACTTTC.

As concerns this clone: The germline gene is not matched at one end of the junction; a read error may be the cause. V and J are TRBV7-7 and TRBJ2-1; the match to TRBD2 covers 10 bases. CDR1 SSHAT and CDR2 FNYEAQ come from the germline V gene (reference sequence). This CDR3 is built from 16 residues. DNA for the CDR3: TGTGCTAGCAGCTTAGGGGGAGCGGGAGGGATCCATGAGCAGTTCTTC. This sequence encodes CASSLGGAGGIHEQFF.

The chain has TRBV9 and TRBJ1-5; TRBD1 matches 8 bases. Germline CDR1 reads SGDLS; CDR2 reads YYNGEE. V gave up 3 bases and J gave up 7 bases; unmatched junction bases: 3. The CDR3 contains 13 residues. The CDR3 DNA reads TGTGCCAGCAGCGCCCGGACAGGGCAGCCCCAGCATTTT. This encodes CASSARTGQPQHF.

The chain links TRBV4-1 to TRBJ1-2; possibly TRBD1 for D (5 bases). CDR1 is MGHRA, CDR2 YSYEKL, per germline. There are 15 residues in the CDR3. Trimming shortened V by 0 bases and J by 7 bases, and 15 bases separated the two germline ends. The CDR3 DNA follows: TGCGCCAGCAGCCAAGAGGGGGGGTTCATGGGTGGCTACACCTTC. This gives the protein CASSQEGGFMGGYTF.

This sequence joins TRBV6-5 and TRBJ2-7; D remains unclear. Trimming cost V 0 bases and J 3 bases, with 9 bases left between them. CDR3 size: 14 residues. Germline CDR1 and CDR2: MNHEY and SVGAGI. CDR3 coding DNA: TGTGCCAGCAGTTACTCCTTTAAGCTCTACGAGCAGTACTTC. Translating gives CASSYSFKLYEQYF.

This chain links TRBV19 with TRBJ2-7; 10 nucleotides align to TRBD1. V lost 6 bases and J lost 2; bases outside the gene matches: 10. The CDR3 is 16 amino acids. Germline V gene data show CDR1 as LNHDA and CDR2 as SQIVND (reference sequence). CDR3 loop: CASSSTGTGVPYEQYF. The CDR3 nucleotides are TGTGCCAGTAGCTCCACCGGGACAGGGGTCCCCTACGAGCAGTACTTC.

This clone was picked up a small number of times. DNA of the CDR3: TGTGCCAGCAGCTTGGCCGGCGGGGGCTATGGCTACACCTTC. Translating it yields CASSLAGGGYGYTF. V gene TRBV5-4 combines with J gene TRBJ1-2; perhaps TRBD1 as D (5 bases). The CDR3 spans 14 residues. The germline V and J ends were trimmed by 0 bases and 4 bases, with 10 bases remaining between them. CDR1 is SGHNT and CDR2 is YYREEE in the germline V gene (reference sequence). Full variable domain (missing parts from reference TRBV5-4 and TRBJ1-2): ETGVTQSPTHLIKTRGQQVTLRCSSQSGHNTVSWYQQALGQGPQFIFQYYREEENGRGNFPPRFSGLQFPNYSSELNVNALELDDSALYLCASSLAGGGYGYTFGSGTRLTVV.

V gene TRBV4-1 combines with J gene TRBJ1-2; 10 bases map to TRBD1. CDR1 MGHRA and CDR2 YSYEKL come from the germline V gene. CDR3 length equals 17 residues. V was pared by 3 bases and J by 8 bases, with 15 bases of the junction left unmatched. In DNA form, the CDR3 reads TGCGCCAGCAGCCAGTTTGTGTCCGGGACAGGGGTAAAGGGCTACACCTTC. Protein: CASSQFVSGTGVKGYTF.

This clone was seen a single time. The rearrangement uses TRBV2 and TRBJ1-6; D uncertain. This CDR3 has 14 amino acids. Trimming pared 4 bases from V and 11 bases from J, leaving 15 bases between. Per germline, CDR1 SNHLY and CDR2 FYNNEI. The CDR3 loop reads CASSGVALGTPLHF. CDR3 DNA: TGTGCCAGCAGTGGGGTAGCTCTCGGAACACCCCTCCACTTT.

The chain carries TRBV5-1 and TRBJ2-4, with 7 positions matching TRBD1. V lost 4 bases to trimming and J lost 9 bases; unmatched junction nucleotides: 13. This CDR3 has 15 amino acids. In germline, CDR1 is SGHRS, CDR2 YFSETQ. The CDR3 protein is CASSLSGGRQGIQYF. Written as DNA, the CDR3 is TGCGCCAGCAGCCTAAGCGGCGGGCGACAGGGCATTCAGTACTTC. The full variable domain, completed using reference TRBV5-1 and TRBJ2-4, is KAGVTQTPRYLIKTRGQQVTLSCSPISGHRSVSWYQQTPGQGLQFLFEYFSETQRNKGNFPGRFSGRQFSNSRSEMNVSTLELGDSALYLCASSLSGGRQGIQYFGAGTRLSVL.

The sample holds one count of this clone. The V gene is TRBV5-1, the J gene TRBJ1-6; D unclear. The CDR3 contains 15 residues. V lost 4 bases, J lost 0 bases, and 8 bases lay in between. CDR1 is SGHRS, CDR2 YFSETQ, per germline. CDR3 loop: CASSPGSSYNSPLHF. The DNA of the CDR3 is TGCGCCAGCAGCCCAGGTAGCTCCTATAATTCACCCCTCCACTTT.

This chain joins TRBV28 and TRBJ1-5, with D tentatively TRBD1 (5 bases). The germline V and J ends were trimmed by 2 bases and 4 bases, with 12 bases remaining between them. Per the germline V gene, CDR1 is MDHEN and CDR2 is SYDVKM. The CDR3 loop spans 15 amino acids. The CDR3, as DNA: TGTGCCAGCAGTTTAGTCCCCGGGGGGAATCAGCCCCAGCATTTT. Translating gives CASSLVPGGNQPQHF.

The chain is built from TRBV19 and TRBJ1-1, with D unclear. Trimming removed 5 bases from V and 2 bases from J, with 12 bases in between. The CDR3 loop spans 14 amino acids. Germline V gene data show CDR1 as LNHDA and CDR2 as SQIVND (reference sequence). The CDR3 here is CASSWSRSNTEAFF. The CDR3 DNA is TGTGCCAGTAGTTGGTCTCGCAGTAACACTGAAGCTTTCTTT.

The CDR3 protein is CASSLGGQGSGELFF. The CDR3, as DNA: TGTGCCAGCAGTTTAGGGGGACAGGGGTCCGGGGAGCTGTTTTTT. The chain links TRBV28 to TRBJ2-2; 10 bases match TRBD1. The CDR3 extends over 15 amino acids. V lost 2 bases and J lost 6; bases outside the gene matches: 3. Germline CDR1 MDHEN, CDR2 SYDVKM.

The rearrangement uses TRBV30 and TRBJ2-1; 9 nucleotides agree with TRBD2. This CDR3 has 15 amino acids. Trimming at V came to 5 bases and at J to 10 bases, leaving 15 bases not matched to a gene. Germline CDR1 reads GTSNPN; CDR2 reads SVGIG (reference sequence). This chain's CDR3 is CAWDNEAGGPGEQFF. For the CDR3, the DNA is TGTGCCTGGGACAACGAGGCGGGAGGGCCTGGGGAGCAGTTCTTC.

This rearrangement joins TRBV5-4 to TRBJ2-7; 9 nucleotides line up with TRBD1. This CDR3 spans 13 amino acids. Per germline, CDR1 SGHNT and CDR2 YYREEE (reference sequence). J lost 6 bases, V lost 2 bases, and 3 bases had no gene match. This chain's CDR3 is CASSFGDRVEQYF. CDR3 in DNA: TGTGCCAGCAGCTTTGGGGACAGGGTCGAGCAGTACTTC.

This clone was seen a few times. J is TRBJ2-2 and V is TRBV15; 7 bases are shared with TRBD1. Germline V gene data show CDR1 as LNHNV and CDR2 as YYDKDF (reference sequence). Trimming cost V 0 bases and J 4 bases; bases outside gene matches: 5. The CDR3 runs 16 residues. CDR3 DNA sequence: TGTGCCACCAGCAGAGACCGGGACAGAAGCACCGGGGAGCTGTTTTTT. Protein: CATSRDRDRSTGELFF.

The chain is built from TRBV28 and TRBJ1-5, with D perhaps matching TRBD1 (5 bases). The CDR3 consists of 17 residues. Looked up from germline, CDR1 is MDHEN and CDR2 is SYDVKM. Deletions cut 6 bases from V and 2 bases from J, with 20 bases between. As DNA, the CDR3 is TGTGCCAGCAGCCTCTCAGGGAAGAGGAAGCGCAATCAGCCCCAGCATTTT. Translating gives CASSLSGKRKRNQPQHF.

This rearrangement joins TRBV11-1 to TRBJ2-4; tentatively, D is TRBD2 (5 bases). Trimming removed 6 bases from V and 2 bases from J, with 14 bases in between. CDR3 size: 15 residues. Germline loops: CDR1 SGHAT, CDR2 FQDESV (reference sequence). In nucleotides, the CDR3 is TGTGCCAGCAGGCCCGCCGGAGGAACCAAAAACATTCAGTACTTC. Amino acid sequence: CASRPAGGTKNIQYF. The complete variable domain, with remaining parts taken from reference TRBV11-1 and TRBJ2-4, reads EAEVAQSPRYKITEKSQAVAFWCDPISGHATLYWYRQILGQGPELLVQFQDESVVDDSQLPKDRFSAERLKGVDSTLKIQPAELGDSAMYLCASRPAGGTKNIQYFGAGTRLSVL.

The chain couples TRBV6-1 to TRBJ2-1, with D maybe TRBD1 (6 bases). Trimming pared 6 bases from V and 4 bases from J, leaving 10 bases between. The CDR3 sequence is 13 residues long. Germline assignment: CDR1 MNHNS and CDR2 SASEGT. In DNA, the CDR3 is TGTGCCAGCAGCTCGGACAGTTACAATGAGCAGTTCTTC. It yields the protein CASSSDSYNEQFF.